This TCR beta chain was obtained from a study of T cells in Graves' hyperthyroidism and ophthalmopathy. Study summary: Peripheral blood draws took place at initial diagnosis, ahead of any treatment. Points from the study as a whole: The blood repertoire included most of the expanded thyroid clonotypes above 0.001.

This clonotype has a count of ten or more. What it recognizes is unknown. RNA transcripts yielded amplified TCR beta CDR3 regions. When the TCR CDR3 underwent first-round RT-PCR, the HTBI primer set was used. TCRdb re-called the multiplex PCR reads through MiXCR, storing one row per CDR3 protein. In the table there are about 350,000 distinct CDR3 sequences, roughly 13% of which are singletons. Together with thyroid ultrasound, orbital computed tomography, serum thyroxine and TRAb, clinical symptoms were used for diagnoses. The germline V gene encodes CDR1 DFQATT and CDR2 SNEGSKA (reference sequence). The CDR3 spans 13 residues. Trimming left V 3 bases short and J 4 bases short, with 12 bases between.

The chain uses TRBV20-1 and TRBJ1-2, with D uncertain. Sequenced: blood. The sequence derives from a woman in her thirties or forties with Graves' ophthalmopathy. The CDR3 region has the DNA TGCAGTGCTAGTGAGGGCCAGCCCTATGGCTACACCTTC. Amino acids: CSASEGQPYGYTF.